Reported below is one TCR beta chain. For CDR3 and TCR beta VDJ profiling, genomic DNA was the template used. TCRdb re-called the reads through MiXCR, storing one row per CDR3 protein. The table includes some 200,000 distinct CDR3 sequences, nearly 50% detected once. Selection for sequencing was limited to patients who had shown CD8+CD57+ cell expansion by flow cytometry. The data originate from a study of CD8+CD57+ T cells in acquired aplastic anemia. The sample taken for sequencing was sorted CD4+, CD8+, or CD8+CD57+ T cells (not recorded which) from PBMCs. The clonotype comes from a human donor with aplastic anemia.

The CDR3 sequence: CATSNTGGTEAFF. The CDR3 DNA reads as TGTGCCACCTCAAACACAGGGGGCACTGAAGCTTTCTTT. The rearrangement links TRBV24-1 to TRBJ1-1; 8 nucleotides align to TRBD1. The V segment lost 9 bases and the J segment 4 bases; nucleotides outside the gene matches: 6. Germline V gene sequence: CDR1 KGHDR, CDR2 SFDVKD. CDR3 length: 13 amino acids.